The 2 T cell receptor beta chains listed next were all sequenced from one sample in a study of shared clonotypes between healthy human individuals. CD8 cells regarded as naive lacked CD45RO, were positively chosen for CCR7, and omitted terminally differentiated effector memory CD45RA+ cells. The table came from immunoSEQ multiplex PCR; TCRdb's copy has only in-frame clones and leaves some out. The sample consists of about 2 million clones, just under 95% of them appearing once. Sequencing was done on a sample of naive CD8+ T cells sorted from blood. The receptors shown here come from a man aged 18 to 30 in good health.

This clone was detected once. The chain links TRBV4-1 to TRBJ2-7; 9 nucleotides line up with TRBD1. Trimming took 1 base from V and 0 from J; bases not matched to a gene: 7. CDR3 length: 17 residues. The germline gives CDR1 MGHRA, CDR2 YSYEKL. The CDR3 DNA is TGCGCCAGCAGCCAAGTTCTCGGGACAGGGAGCTCCTACGAGCAGTACTTC. Protein product: CASSQVLGTGSSYEQYF.

As to this clone: At the DNA level, this CDR3 is encoded by other sequences in the same sample as well. This chain links TRBV11-2 with TRBJ2-7; no clear D gene. The V end lost 0 bases, the J end lost 2 bases, and 5 bases lay between the germline ends. From germline, CDR1 is SGHAT and CDR2 FQNNGV. This CDR3 comprises 13 residues. CDR3 protein: CASSLEGAYEQYF. Here the CDR3 DNA reads TGTGCCAGCAGCTTAGAAGGCGCCTACGAGCAGTACTTC.